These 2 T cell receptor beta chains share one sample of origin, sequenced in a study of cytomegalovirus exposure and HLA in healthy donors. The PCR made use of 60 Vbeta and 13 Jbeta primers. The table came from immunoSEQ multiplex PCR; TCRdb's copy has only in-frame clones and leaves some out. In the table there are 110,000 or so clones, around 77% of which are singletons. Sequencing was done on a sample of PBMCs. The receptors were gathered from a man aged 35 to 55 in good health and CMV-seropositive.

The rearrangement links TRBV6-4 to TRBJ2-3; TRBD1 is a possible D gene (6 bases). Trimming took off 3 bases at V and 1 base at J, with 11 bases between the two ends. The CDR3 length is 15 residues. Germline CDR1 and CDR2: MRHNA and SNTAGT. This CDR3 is CASSEGGSGTDTQYF. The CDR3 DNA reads TGTGCCAGCAGTGAAGGGGGTTCGGGCACAGATACGCAGTATTTT.

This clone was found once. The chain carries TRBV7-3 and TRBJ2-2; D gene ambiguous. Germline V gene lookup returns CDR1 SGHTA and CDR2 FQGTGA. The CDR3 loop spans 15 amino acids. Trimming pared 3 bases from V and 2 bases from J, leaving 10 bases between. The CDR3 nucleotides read TGTGCCAGCAGCTTCTCTAGAGTCAACACCGGGGAGCTGTTTTTT. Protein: CASSFSRVNTGELFF.